The subject of this entry is one T cell receptor (beta chain). Its antigen has not been determined. Per-nucleotide qualities are absent, and no much larger clonotype sits a single base away. This sample was taken from a study (dated by TCRdb to about 2016). Context from the whole study: The study investigated the origins of HIV persistence in individuals who naturally controlled HIV infection.

The protocol used for the library was 5' RACE. The run used an Illumina HiSeq 2000. Clones were called with MiXCR by TCRdb after fastp trimmed the public reads at Q25, and only in-frame beta chains were retained. Each entry merges the rows of one CDR3 protein and shows their most common DNA and genes. The sample yields roughly 110 distinct CDR3 sequences; roughly 54% were counted once. Of the sample, about 31% falls within the top ten clones. The sample comprised central memory T cells from blood PBMCs. The cell subset or site tag for this specimen amounts to: central memory CD4+ T cells. The receptor was isolated from a male donor with HIV.

CDR3 loop: CASSFDRGTGLPKTQYF. In nucleotides, the sequence is TGTGCCAGCAGCTTTGATCGAGGGACAGGGCTCCCCAAGACCCAGTACTTC. The chain couples TRBV11-2 to TRBJ2-5; 9 junctional bases match TRBD1. CDR1 and CDR2 are read off the germline V gene as SGHAT and FQNNGV. V ends up 3 bases short and J 6 bases short, with an unmatched junction base count of 14. Its CDR3 holds 17 amino acids, cysteine through phenylalanine. The retained sequence is limited to the CDR3, 51 bases, with the frame set at the first base.